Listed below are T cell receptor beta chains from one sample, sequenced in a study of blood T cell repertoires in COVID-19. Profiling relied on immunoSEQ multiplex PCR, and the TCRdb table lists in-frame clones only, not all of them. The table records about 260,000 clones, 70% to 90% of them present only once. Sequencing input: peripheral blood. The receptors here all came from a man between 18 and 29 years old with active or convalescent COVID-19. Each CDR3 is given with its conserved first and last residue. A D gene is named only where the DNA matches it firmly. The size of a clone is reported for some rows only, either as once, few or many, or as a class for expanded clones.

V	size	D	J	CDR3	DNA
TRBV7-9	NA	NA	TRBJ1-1	CASSFSGGRLMNTEAFF	TGTGCCAGCAGCTTCTCCGGGGGGAGGTTAATGAACACTGAAGCTTTCTTT
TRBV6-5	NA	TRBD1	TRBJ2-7	CASRDRGTGYEQYF	TGTGCCAGCAGGGACCGCGGGACAGGCTACGAGCAGTACTTC
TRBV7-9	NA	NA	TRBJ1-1	CATRRGTEAFF	TGTGCCACCAGGAGAGGGACTGAAGCTTTCTTT
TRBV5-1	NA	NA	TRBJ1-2	CASSLFGRGDRHGYTF	TGCGCCAGCAGCTTGTTCGGGCGGGGAGATAGGCATGGCTACACCTTC
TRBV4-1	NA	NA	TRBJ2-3	CASRSGLDTDTQYF	TGCGCCAGCAGAAGCGGGCTTGACACAGATACGCAGTATTTT
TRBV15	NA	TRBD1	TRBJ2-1	CATSRYRGSGDEQFF	TGTGCCACCAGCAGATACAGGGGTTCTGGGGATGAGCAGTTCTTC
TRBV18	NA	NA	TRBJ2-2	CASSVGHRGTGELFF	TGTGCCAGCTCAGTAGGCCATCGGGGCACCGGGGAGCTGTTTTTT
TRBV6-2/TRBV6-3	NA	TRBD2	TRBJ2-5	CASSTGLDTLAWETQYF	TGTGCCAGCAGTACTGGACTAGATACCCTGGCGTGGGAGACCCAGTACTTC
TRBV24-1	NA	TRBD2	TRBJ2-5	CATSSSGGPQETQYF	TGTGCCACCAGTAGCAGCGGGGGCCCGCAAGAGACCCAGTACTTC
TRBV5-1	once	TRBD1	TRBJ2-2	CASSRLPGQGEGGPDTGELFF	TGCGCCAGCAGCCGGCTTCCGGGACAGGGGGAGGGAGGGCCCGACACCGGGGAGCTGTTTTTT
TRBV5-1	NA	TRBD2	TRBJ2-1	CASSLGLAGASEQFF	TGCGCCAGCAGCTTGGGCCTAGCGGGAGCAAGTGAGCAGTTCTTC
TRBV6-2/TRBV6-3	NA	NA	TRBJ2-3	CASSYSSIVGMTSDTQYF	TGTGCCAGCAGTTACTCGAGTATTGTCGGGATGACCTCAGATACGCAGTATTTT
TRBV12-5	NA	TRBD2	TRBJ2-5	CASGFLVAGGPETQYF	TGTGCTAGTGGTTTCTTGGTAGCGGGAGGCCCAGAGACCCAGTACTTC
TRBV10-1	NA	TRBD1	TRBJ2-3	CASSGNPSDRAINTDTQYF	TGCGCCAGCAGTGGGAATCCATCGGACAGGGCCATTAACACAGATACGCAGTATTTT
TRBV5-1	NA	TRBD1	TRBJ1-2	CASSWAGTGASYGYTF	TGCGCCAGCAGCTGGGCCGGGACAGGGGCATCCTATGGCTACACCTTC
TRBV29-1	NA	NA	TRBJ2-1	CSSTDSSYNEQFF	TGCAGCTCGACGGACAGCTCCTACAATGAGCAGTTCTTC
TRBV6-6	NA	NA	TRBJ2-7	CASSSTGSSYEQYF	TGTGCCAGCAGTTCTACAGGGAGCTCCTACGAGCAGTACTTC
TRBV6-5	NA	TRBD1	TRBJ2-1	CASRYTQGADNEQFF	TGTGCCAGCAGATACACCCAGGGGGCAGATAATGAGCAGTTCTTC
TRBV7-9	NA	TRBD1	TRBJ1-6	CASSLRTGDTSPLHF	TGTGCCAGCAGCCTGAGAACAGGGGATACTTCACCCCTCCACTTT
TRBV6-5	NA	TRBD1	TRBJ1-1	CASSSGGAGTSEAFF	TGTGCCAGCAGTTCAGGGGGCGCCGGGACTTCTGAAGCTTTCTTT
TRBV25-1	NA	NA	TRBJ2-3	CASSVRDTDTQYF	TGTGCCAGCAGTGTCCGGGACACAGATACGCAGTATTTT
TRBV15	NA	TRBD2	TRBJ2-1	CATSRDLSGGFIEQFF	TGTGCCACCAGCAGAGATCTTAGCGGGGGGTTCATTGAGCAGTTCTTC
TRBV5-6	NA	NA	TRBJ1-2	CASSLGQGGGGYTF	TGTGCCAGCAGCTTGGGGCAAGGGGGTGGCGGCTACACCTTC
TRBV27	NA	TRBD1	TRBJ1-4	CASSYRGGNEKLFF	TGTGCCAGCAGCTACAGGGGTGGCAATGAAAAACTGTTTTTT
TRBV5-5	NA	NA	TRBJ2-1	CASSRANNEQFF	TGTGCCAGCAGCCGCGCGAACAATGAGCAGTTCTTC
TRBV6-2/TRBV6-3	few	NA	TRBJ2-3	CASSPGFSSTDTQYF	TGTGCCAGCAGCCCTGGCTTCTCCAGCACAGATACGCAGTATTTT
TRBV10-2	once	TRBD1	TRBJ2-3	CATAPGQELPNTQYF	TGCGCCACCGCGCCCGGACAGGAGTTACCTAATACGCAGTATTTT
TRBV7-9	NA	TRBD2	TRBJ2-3	CASSGYLAGTTDTQYF	TGTGCCAGCAGTGGCTATCTAGCGGGGACCACAGATACGCAGTATTTT
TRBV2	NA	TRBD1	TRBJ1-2	CASRRQGHDGYTF	TGTGCCAGCAGGAGACAGGGACACGATGGCTACACCTTC
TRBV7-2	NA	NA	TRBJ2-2	CASSSAQFMTGELFF	TGTGCCAGCAGCTCCGCGCAATTTATGACCGGGGAGCTGTTTTTT
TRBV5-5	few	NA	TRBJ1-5	CASSDDSFNQPQHF	TGTGCCAGCAGCGACGACAGTTTCAATCAGCCCCAGCATTTT
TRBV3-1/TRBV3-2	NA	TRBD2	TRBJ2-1	CASTAGGSYNEQFF	TGTGCCAGCACAGCGGGGGGATCCTACAATGAGCAGTTCTTC